The 13 T cell receptor beta chains below come from one sample, sequenced in a study of T cell responses to AZD1222 COVID-19 vaccine. Sequenced by immunoSEQ multiplex PCR; TCRdb stores in-frame clones only, minus some. The table records some 69,000 clones, over 75% of them present only once. Sequencing was performed on peripheral blood, taken on day 0 of AZD1222 vaccination. These receptors all come from an adult in good health.

CDR3 residues: CASSARLGTGGTGELFF. The CDR3 nucleotides are TGTGCCAGCAGCGCCCGACTAGGGACAGGGGGTACCGGGGAGCTGTTTTTT. This chain uses TRBV9 with TRBJ2-2, with 11 bases identical to TRBD1. The trim removed 3 bases at V and 5 bases at J, leaving 9 bases unmatched. The germline V gene has CDR1 SGDLS and CDR2 YYNGEE. The CDR3 has 17 amino acids.

This chain links TRBV11-3 with TRBJ2-3; 9 nucleotides match TRBD1. This CDR3 comprises 15 residues. The V segment lost 5 bases and the J segment 5 bases; nucleotides outside the gene matches: 8. Germline CDR1 SGHNT, CDR2 YENEEA. The CDR3 coding sequence is TGTGCCAGCAGCGTAGGGACAGGGAAGATAGATACGCAGTATTTT. It is translated as CASSVGTGKIDTQYF.

This clone was seen more than once but under ten times. The J gene is TRBJ2-3, the V gene TRBV9, with 8 positions matching TRBD2. The trim removed 0 bases at V and 0 bases at J, leaving 15 bases unmatched. Per the germline V gene, CDR1 is SGDLS and CDR2 is YYNGEE. CDR3 length equals 20 residues. Here the CDR3 DNA reads TGTGCCAGCAGCGTAGTCCCCCCTCGGGGGGGCTTAAGCAGCACAGATACGCAGTATTTT. Protein: CASSVVPPRGGLSSTDTQYF.

The rearrangement joins TRBV5-1 to TRBJ2-3, with 9 bases that match TRBD2. The J segment lost 5 bases and the V segment lost 3 bases, leaving 1 base of the junction unmatched. Looked up from germline, CDR1 is SGHRS and CDR2 is YFSETQ. The CDR3 extends over 13 amino acids. CDR3 in DNA: TGCGCCAGCAGCTGGACTAGCGTAGATACGCAGTATTTT. Translation gives CASSWTSVDTQYF.

The gene calls are TRBV5-6 and TRBJ1-2; no firm D call. The CDR3 sequence is 11 residues long. V was shortened by 4 bases and J by 4 bases, with 5 bases between the two germline ends. Germline V CDR1 and CDR2: SGHDT, YYEEEE. The CDR3 DNA reads as TGTGCCAGCAGCGAGAGCTATGGCTACACCTTC. Translated, it gives CASSESYGYTF.

The rearrangement joins TRBV5-1 to TRBJ1-2, with TRBD1 as a possible D gene (5 bases). The CDR3 is 15 amino acids. Trimming left V 0 bases short and J 6 bases short, with 15 bases between. The germline CDR1 and CDR2 sequences are SGHRS and YFSETQ. CDR3 sequence: CASSLVGGPLDGYTF. For the CDR3, the DNA is TGCGCCAGCAGCTTGGTTGGGGGTCCACTTGATGGCTACACCTTC.

The gene calls are TRBV27 and TRBJ1-3, with D perhaps TRBD1 (5 bases). The CDR3 is 16 residues long. Looked up from germline, CDR1 is MNHEY and CDR2 is SMNVEV (reference sequence). V was shortened by 2 bases and J by 0 bases, with 11 bases between the two germline ends. As DNA, the CDR3 is TGTGCCAGCAGTTTAGGAAGGGGCCGCTCTGGAAACACCATATATTTT. Protein: CASSLGRGRSGNTIYF.

V gene TRBV30 combines with J gene TRBJ1-1; tentative D call: TRBD1 (5 bases). Trimming left V 3 bases short and J 6 bases short, with 11 bases between. Germline V CDR1 and CDR2: GTSNPN, SVGIG (reference sequence). The CDR3 contains 12 residues. In nucleotides, the CDR3 is TGTGCCTGGAGGCGGGGGATGCCTGAAGCTTTCTTT. This translates into CAWRRGMPEAFF.

This rearrangement joins TRBV19 to TRBJ2-1; 10 nucleotides agree with TRBD2. V was clipped by 4 bases and J by 4 bases; unmatched bases: 7. This CDR3 has 16 amino acids. Looked up from germline, CDR1 is LNHDA and CDR2 is SQIVND (reference sequence). CDR3 in DNA: TGTGCCAGTAGTAGGCTAGCGGGGGACTCTTACAATGAGCAGTTCTTC. Its protein product is CASSRLAGDSYNEQFF.

This chain joins TRBV29-1 and TRBJ2-2; the D is unclear. V lost 6 bases to trimming and J lost 1 base, with 6 bases between them. Germline lookup yields CDR1 SQVTM and CDR2 ANQGSEA. The CDR3 contains 12 residues. This CDR3 reads CSVHRNTGELFF. DNA of the CDR3: TGCAGCGTCCATAGGAACACCGGGGAGCTGTTTTTT.

V and J are TRBV5-6 and TRBJ1-6; 11 nucleotides align to TRBD1. The CDR3 covers 15 residues. V lost 2 bases and J lost 8; bases outside the gene matches: 3. Germline V gene sequence: CDR1 SGHDT, CDR2 YYEEEE. The CDR3 protein is CASSLPGQGDSPLHF. CDR3 DNA sequence: TGTGCCAGCAGCTTACCGGGACAGGGGGATTCACCCCTCCACTTT.

The rearrangement joins TRBV3-1 (or the pseudogene TRBV3-2) to TRBJ2-3; possibly TRBD1 for D (6 bases). The CDR3 length is 13 residues. In germline, CDR1 is LGHDT, CDR2 YNNKEL (reference sequence). Trimming left V 3 bases short and J 6 bases short, with 10 bases between. CDR3 nucleotide sequence: TGTGCCAGCAGCCACGTTACAGGGGATACGCAGTATTTT. Protein product: CASSHVTGDTQYF.

CDR3 coding DNA: TGTGCCAGTAGTCCCGGGACAGGTGGGGGCACTGAAGCTTTCTTT. The encoded protein is CASSPGTGGGTEAFF. The V gene is TRBV19, the J gene TRBJ1-1; 8 positions match TRBD1. From germline, CDR1 is LNHDA and CDR2 SQIVND (reference sequence). V lost 5 bases, J lost 4 bases, and 9 bases stayed unmatched. This CDR3 spans 15 amino acids. Using reference TRBV19 and TRBJ1-1 for the parts outside the CDR3, the full variable domain is DGGITQSPKYLFRKEGQNVTLSCEQNLNHDAMYWYRQDPGQGLRLIYYSQIVNDFQKGDIAEGYSVSREKKESFPLTVTSAQKNPTAFYLCASSPGTGGGTEAFFGQGTRLTVV.